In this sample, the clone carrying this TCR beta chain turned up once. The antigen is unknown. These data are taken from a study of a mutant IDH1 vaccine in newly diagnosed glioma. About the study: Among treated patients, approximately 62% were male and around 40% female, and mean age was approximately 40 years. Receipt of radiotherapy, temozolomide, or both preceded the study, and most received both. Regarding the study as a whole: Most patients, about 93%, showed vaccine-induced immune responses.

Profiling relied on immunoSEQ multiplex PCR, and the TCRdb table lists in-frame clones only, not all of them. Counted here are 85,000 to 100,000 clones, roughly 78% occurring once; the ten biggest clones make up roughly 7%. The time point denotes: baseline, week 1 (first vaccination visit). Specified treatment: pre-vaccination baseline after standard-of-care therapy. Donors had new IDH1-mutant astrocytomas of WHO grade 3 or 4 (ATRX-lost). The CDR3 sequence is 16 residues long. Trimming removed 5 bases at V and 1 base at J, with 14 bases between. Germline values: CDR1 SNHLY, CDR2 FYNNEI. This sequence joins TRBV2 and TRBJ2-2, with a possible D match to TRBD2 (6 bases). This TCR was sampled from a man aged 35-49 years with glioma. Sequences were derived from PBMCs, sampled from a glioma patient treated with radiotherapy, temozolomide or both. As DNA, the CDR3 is TGTGCCAGCAGTCCCGGGGTTAGCGGGAACACCGGGGAGCTGTTTTTT. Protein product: CASSPGVSGNTGELFF.